This is a list of T cell receptor beta chains from one sample in a study of cytomegalovirus exposure and HLA in healthy donors. TCRdb's table, derived via immunoSEQ multiplex PCR, lists solely in-frame clones and lacks some. This table holds over 100,000 clones, 85% to 90% found once. Source material: PBMCs. These TCRs come from a woman aged 18-29 years in good health and CMV-seropositive. Each CDR3 is given with its conserved first and last residue. Fields, in order: V gene, J gene, clone size, D gene, CDR3 protein, CDR3 DNA. The D gene is left open where the match is weak. Not every row has a clone size; where given, it reads once, few, many or a size class.

>TRBV7-3|TRBJ2-1|-|-
CASSLARVGGNEQFF
TGTGCCAGCAGCTTAGCGCGGGTGGGGGGCAATGAGCAGTTCTTC
>TRBV4-2|TRBJ2-7|-|-
CASSRGDKANSYEQYF
TGTGCCAGCAGCCGAGGGGACAAGGCCAACTCCTACGAGCAGTACTTC
>TRBV19|TRBJ2-3|-|TRBD2
CASFGDYTQYF
TGTGCCAGTTTCGGGGACTACACGCAGTATTTT
>TRBV6-5|TRBJ1-4|-|TRBD1
CASSPQQGGGEKLFF
TGTGCCAGCAGTCCACAACAGGGGGGGGGTGAAAAACTGTTTTTT
>TRBV6-1|TRBJ2-2|-|TRBD1
CASKWDRNTGELFF
TGTGCCAGCAAGTGGGACAGAAACACCGGGGAGCTGTTTTTT
>TRBV5-1|TRBJ1-2|-|-
CASSLVSGENDGYTF
TGCGCCAGCAGCTTGGTTTCGGGGGAGAACGATGGCTACACCTTC
>TRBV2|TRBJ2-7|-|TRBD2
CASMSGGTPYEQYF
TGTGCCAGCATGTCGGGAGGGACCCCCTACGAGCAGTACTTC
>TRBV11-2|TRBJ2-3|-|-
CASSPRGLDTDTQYF
TGTGCCAGCAGCCCCCGGGGACTCGACACAGATACGCAGTATTTT
>TRBV27|TRBJ1-1|-|TRBD1
CASSPQTGAVENTEAFF
TGTGCCAGCAGTCCGCAGACAGGGGCGGTAGAAAACACTGAAGCTTTCTTT
>TRBV2|TRBJ1-3|-|-
CASSRSGAGNTIYF
TGTGCCAGCAGCCGCTCGGGGGCTGGAAACACCATATATTTT
>TRBV14|TRBJ1-6|-|-
CASSFSNPWNSPLHF
TGTGCCAGCAGCTTCTCTAACCCTTGGAATTCACCCCTCCACTTT
>TRBV19|TRBJ1-2|-|-
CASSIAGVYGYTF
TGTGCCAGTAGTATTGCAGGGGTCTATGGCTACACCTTC
>TRBV7-6|TRBJ2-6|-|-
CASSFQQGGGANVLTF
TGTGCCAGCAGCTTTCAGCAGGGCGGTGGGGCCAACGTCCTGACTTTC
>TRBV10-3|TRBJ2-2|-|-
CAISEGVNTGELFF
TGTGCCATCAGTGAAGGGGTGAACACCGGGGAGCTGTTTTTT
>TRBV9|TRBJ1-5|-|-
CASSRTGTNQPQHF
TGTGCCAGCAGCCGAACAGGGACCAATCAGCCCCAGCATTTT
>TRBV5-1|TRBJ2-3|-|TRBD2
CASSLASGGSTDTQYF
TGCGCCAGCAGCTTGGCGAGCGGGGGGAGCACAGATACGCAGTATTTT
>TRBV12-5|TRBJ1-2|-|TRBD1
CASGSGGADYGYTF
TGTGCTAGTGGTTCAGGGGGCGCCGACTATGGCTACACCTTC
>TRBV6-8|TRBJ1-5|few|TRBD1
CASSHEWTGTTSSNQPQHF
TGTGCCAGCAGCCACGAATGGACAGGGACCACCTCTAGCAATCAGCCCCAGCATTTT
>TRBV27|TRBJ2-1|-|TRBD2
CASRISGRGRNEQFF
TGTGCCAGCAGGATTAGCGGGAGGGGCAGGAATGAGCAGTTCTTC
>TRBV11-2|TRBJ2-1|-|TRBD1
CASSLFPPGQGPHNEQFF
TGTGCCAGCAGCTTATTCCCTCCTGGACAGGGCCCCCACAATGAGCAGTTCTTC
>TRBV6-1|TRBJ1-5|-|-
CASTSGEGGNQPQHF
TGTGCCAGCACCTCCGGAGAGGGGGGCAATCAGCCCCAGCATTTT
>TRBV6-5|TRBJ1-1|once|-
CASSLTTSTEAFF
TGTGCCAGCAGCCTAACTACGTCCACGGAAGCTTTCTTT
>TRBV6-1|TRBJ2-1|-|-
CASSEARASVINEQFF
TGTGCCAGCAGTGAAGCGCGGGCGTCCGTAATCAATGAGCAGTTCTTC
>TRBV19|TRBJ2-3|-|-
CASSSFRSSTDTQYF
TGTGCCAGTAGTAGCTTTCGGTCTAGCACAGATACGCAGTATTTT
>TRBV5-1|TRBJ1-2|-|-
CASSLGGAGGYTF
TGCGCCAGCAGCTTGGGAGGTGCTGGTGGCTACACCTTC
>TRBV10-3|TRBJ1-2|-|TRBD1
CAIGRQGPSNYGYTF
TGTGCCATCGGGAGACAGGGTCCGTCTAACTATGGCTACACCTTC
>TRBV7-6|TRBJ2-3|-|-
CASSRRRIGEISTDTQYF
TGTGCCAGCAGCAGGAGGAGGATCGGGGAGATTAGCACAGATACGCAGTATTTT
>TRBV11-2|TRBJ2-3|-|-
CASSSYKGADTQYF
TGTGCCAGCAGCTCCTATAAGGGGGCAGATACGCAGTATTTT
>TRBV19|TRBJ2-5|-|-
CASSIKKDSQTQYF
TGTGCCAGTAGTATAAAGAAGGACTCACAGACCCAGTACTTC
>TRBV7-9|TRBJ2-6|once|-
CASSPQRGKSGANVLTF
TGTGCCAGCAGCCCCCAAAGGGGTAAATCTGGGGCCAACGTCCTGACTTTC
>TRBV13|TRBJ2-3|-|-
CASARGARTDTQYF
TGTGCCAGCGCCCGGGGGGCCCGCACAGATACGCAGTATTTT
>TRBV10-3|TRBJ1-3|-|-
CAISDYGGTVSGNTIYF
TGTGCCATCAGTGACTACGGGGGGACGGTCTCTGGAAACACCATATATTTT
>TRBV11-3|TRBJ2-7|once|-
CASSLVCPSGKNEQYF
TGTGCCAGCAGCTTAGTATGTCCTTCGGGGAAAAACGAGCAGTACTTC
>TRBV19|TRBJ2-2|few|-
CASSIKGGSANTGELFF
TGTGCCAGTAGTATTAAGGGCGGGTCGGCGAACACCGGGGAGCTGTTTTTT
>TRBV5-6|TRBJ1-1|-|-
CASSLLLDGGADEAFF
TGTGCCAGCAGTCTCCTCCTCGATGGGGGCGCGGATGAAGCTTTCTTT
>TRBV19|TRBJ2-6|-|-
CASSKAGQLTGANVLTF
TGTGCCAGTAGTAAGGCTGGACAGCTCACTGGGGCCAACGTCCTGACTTTC
>TRBV4-3|TRBJ2-7|-|TRBD2
CASSQAGTSDYEQYF
TGCGCCAGCAGCCAAGCCGGGACTAGCGACTACGAGCAGTACTTC
>TRBV19|TRBJ2-7|-|-
CASSIQAGDYEQYF
TGTGCCAGTAGTATCCAGGCCGGGGACTACGAGCAGTACTTC
>TRBV5-1|TRBJ2-1|few|TRBD1
CASSWGTGGNYNEQFF
TGCGCCAGCAGCTGGGGAACAGGGGGGAACTACAATGAGCAGTTCTTC
>TRBV4-1|TRBJ2-7|-|-
CASSQVRGSYEQYF
TGCGCCAGCAGCCAAGTAAGGGGTTCCTACGAGCAGTACTTC
>TRBV19|TRBJ2-4|-|-
CASTKGREKNIQYF
TGTGCCAGTACGAAAGGCCGGGAGAAAAACATTCAGTACTTC
>TRBV6-5|TRBJ1-1|-|TRBD1
CASSLAGGPVTEAFF
TGTGCCAGCAGTTTAGCAGGGGGTCCGGTCACTGAAGCTTTCTTT
>TRBV13|TRBJ2-1|-|TRBD2
CASSTGLAGGSSYNEQFF
TGTGCCAGCAGCACGGGACTAGCGGGGGGGAGCTCCTACAATGAGCAGTTCTTC
>TRBV5-6|TRBJ2-3|-|TRBD2
CASSFSVLAGGTDTQYF
TGTGCCAGCAGCTTCTCCGTCCTAGCGGGGGGCACAGATACGCAGTATTTT
>TRBV7-7|TRBJ2-2|once|-
CASSDRGTGELFF
TGTGCTAGCAGCGATAGAGGGACCGGGGAGCTGTTTTTT
>TRBV5-4|TRBJ2-3|few|TRBD2
CASSPTSGGGTDTQYF
TGTGCCAGCAGCCCAACTAGCGGGGGGGGCACAGATACGCAGTATTTT
>TRBV19|TRBJ2-7|-|-
CASSITGMGEQYF
TGTGCCAGTAGTATAACGGGAATGGGGGAGCAGTACTTC
>TRBV13|TRBJ2-3|once|TRBD2
CASSRGLDAQYF
TGTGCCAGCAGCCGTGGACTAGATGCGCAGTATTTT
>TRBV6-4|TRBJ2-6|-|TRBD1
CASSDSQGGANVLTF
TGTGCCAGCAGTGACTCACAGGGGGGGGCCAACGTCCTGACTTTC
>TRBV27|TRBJ2-1|-|-
CASSYQATNEQFF
TGTGCCAGCAGTTATCAGGCAACCAATGAGCAGTTCTTC
>TRBV30|TRBJ2-1|-|TRBD2
CAWSVSGGAPYNEQFF
TGTGCCTGGAGTGTTAGCGGGGGGGCCCCCTACAATGAGCAGTTCTTC
>TRBV6-1|TRBJ1-2|-|TRBD1
CAEGARGGYTF
TGTGCCGAGGGGGCCAGGGGTGGCTACACCTTC
>TRBV6-1|TRBJ1-5|-|-
CASSEALQGANQPQHF
TGTGCCAGCAGTGAAGCGCTTCAAGGGGCTAATCAGCCCCAGCATTTT
>TRBV30|TRBJ1-1|-|-
CAWIGGRLQRAFF
TGTGCCTGGATCGGGGGGCGCCTTCAACGGGCTTTCTTT